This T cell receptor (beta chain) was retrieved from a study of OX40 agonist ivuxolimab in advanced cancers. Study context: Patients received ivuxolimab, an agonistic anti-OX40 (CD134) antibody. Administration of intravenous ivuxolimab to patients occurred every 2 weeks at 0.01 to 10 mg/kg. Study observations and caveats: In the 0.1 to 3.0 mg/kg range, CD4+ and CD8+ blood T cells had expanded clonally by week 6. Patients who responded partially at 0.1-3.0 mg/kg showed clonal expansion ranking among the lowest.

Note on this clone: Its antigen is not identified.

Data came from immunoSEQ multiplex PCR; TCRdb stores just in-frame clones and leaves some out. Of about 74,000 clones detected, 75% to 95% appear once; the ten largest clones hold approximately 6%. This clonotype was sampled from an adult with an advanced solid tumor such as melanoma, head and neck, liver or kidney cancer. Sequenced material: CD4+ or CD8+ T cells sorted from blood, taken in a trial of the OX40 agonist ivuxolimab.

The CDR3 bases are TGTGCCTGGGAGAAAGTAAATTACGAGCAGTACTTC. Amino acids: CAWEKVNYEQYF. J is TRBJ2-7 and V is TRBV30; no reliable D call. The CDR3 contains 12 residues. Trimming took off 5 bases at V and 4 bases at J, with 12 bases between the two ends. Germline CDR1 is GTSNPN and CDR2 is SVGIG (reference sequence).